This record looks at one TCR beta chain sequence and its context. The entry originates in a study of blood T cell repertoires in COVID-19. Sequenced by immunoSEQ multiplex PCR; TCRdb stores in-frame clones only, minus some. The sample shows 350,000 to 400,000 clones, roughly 87% of them seen only once. Recovery among Cohort 3 donors was established by two negative PCRs, clearance, or symptom resolution. The CDR3 sequence is 15 residues long. V dropped 6 bases and J dropped 2; count of bases not matched to a gene: 5. The germline V gene has CDR1 SEHNR and CDR2 FQNEAQ (reference sequence). Material for sequencing was PBMCs or T cells enriched from blood (not recorded which). The J gene is TRBJ2-3, the V gene TRBV7-9, with 10 bases fitting TRBD2. The clonotype was recovered from a woman in her twenties or thirties who had recovered from COVID-19. The CDR3 here is CASSPAGGSTDTQYF. CDR3 coding DNA: TGTGCCAGCAGTCCAGCGGGAGGGTCCACAGATACGCAGTATTTT.